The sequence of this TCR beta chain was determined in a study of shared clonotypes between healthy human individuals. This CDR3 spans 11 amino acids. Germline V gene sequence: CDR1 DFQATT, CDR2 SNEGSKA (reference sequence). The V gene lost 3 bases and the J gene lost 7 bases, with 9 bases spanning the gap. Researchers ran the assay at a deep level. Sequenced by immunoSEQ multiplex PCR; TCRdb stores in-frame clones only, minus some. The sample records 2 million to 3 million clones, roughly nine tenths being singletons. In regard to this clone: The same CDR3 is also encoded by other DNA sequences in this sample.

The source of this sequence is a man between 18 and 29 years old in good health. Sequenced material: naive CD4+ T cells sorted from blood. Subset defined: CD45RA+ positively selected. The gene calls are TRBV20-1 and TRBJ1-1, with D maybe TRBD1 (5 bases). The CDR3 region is CSASGGGEAFF. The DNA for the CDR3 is TGCAGTGCTAGTGGTGGGGGTGAAGCTTTCTTT.